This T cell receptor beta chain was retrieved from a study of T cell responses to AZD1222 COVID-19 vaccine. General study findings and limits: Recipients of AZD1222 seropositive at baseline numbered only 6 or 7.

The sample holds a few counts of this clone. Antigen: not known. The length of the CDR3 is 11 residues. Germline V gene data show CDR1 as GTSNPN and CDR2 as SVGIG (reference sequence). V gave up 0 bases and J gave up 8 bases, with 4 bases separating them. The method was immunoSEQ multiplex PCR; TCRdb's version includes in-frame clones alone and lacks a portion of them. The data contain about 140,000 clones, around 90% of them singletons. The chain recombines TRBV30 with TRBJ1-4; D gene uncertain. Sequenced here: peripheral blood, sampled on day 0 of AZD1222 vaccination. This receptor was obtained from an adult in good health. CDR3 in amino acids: CAWSVTEKLFF. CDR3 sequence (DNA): TGTGCCTGGAGTGTAACCGAAAAACTGTTTTTT.